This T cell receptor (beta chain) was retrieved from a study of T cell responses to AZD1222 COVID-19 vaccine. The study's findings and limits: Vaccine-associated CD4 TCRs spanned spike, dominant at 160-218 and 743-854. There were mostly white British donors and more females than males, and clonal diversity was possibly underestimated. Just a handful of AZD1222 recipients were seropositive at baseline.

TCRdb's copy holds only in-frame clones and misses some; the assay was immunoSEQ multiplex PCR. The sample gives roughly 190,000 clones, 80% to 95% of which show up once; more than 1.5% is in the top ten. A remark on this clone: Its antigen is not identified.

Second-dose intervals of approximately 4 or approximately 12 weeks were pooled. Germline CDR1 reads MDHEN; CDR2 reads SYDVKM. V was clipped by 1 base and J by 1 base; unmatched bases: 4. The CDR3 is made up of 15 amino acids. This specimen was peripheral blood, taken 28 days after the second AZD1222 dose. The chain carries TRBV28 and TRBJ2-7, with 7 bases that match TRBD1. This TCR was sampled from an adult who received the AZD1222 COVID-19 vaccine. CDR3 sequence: CASSLFDRASYEQYF. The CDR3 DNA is TGTGCCAGCAGTTTATTCGACAGGGCGTCCTACGAGCAGTACTTC. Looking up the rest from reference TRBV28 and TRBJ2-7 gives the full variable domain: DVKVTQSSRYLVKRTGEKVFLECVQDMDHENMFWYRQDPGLGLRLIYFSYDVKMKEKGDIPEGYSVSREKKERFSLILESASTNQTSMYLCASSLFDRASYEQYFGPGTRLTVT.